The 21 T cell receptor beta chains given below trace back to one sample, sequenced in a study of beta chain features in type 1 diabetes. General study results and limits: In all four CD4+ subsets, TCRB CDR3 length was significantly, moderately reduced in type 1 diabetes.

Expressed TCRB transcripts were sequenced, since all the RNA that had been isolated was reverse transcribed. Here immunoSEQ multiplex PCR was the method, and the copy in TCRdb shows in-frame clones only, minus some. The sample holds 130,000 to 150,000 clones, about 13% seen once. Antigen specificity for these receptors is unknown. The sequencing sample was made of central memory CD4+ T cells from blood. These receptors all stem from a man between 18 and 29 years old with type 1 diabetes.

DNA for the CDR3: TGTGCCAGCAGCTTTGGGGCTAGACAGGGGAGAGGCACCGGGGAGCTGTTTTTT. Translated: CASSFGARQGRGTGELFF. The rearrangement joins TRBV7-6 to TRBJ2-2, with 8 positions matching TRBD1. Germline CDR1 and CDR2: SGHVS and FNYEAQ. Losses at the gene ends were 3 bases for V and 4 bases for J; bases not matched to a gene: 13. The CDR3 spans 18 residues.

This clone was detected ten times or more. The V gene is TRBV28, the J gene TRBJ2-3; either TRBD1 or TRBD2 may fit D (5 bases each). The CDR3 loop spans 14 amino acids. The V end lost 5 bases, the J end lost 5 bases, and 14 bases lay between the germline ends. Per the germline V gene, CDR1 is MDHEN and CDR2 is SYDVKM. The CDR3 here is CASSPGTTGDTQYF. DNA for the CDR3: TGTGCCAGCAGTCCGGGGACGACGGGAGATACGCAGTATTTT.

This clone has just a few counts. The CDR3, as DNA: TGTGCCAGCTCACCCAGGACGGTTAATGAAAAACTGTTTTTT. Protein product: CASSPRTVNEKLFF. The chain links TRBV18 to TRBJ1-4; D not certain. Germline V lookup: CDR1 KGHSH, CDR2 LQKENI. V was pared by 3 bases and J by 4 bases, with 9 bases between. This CDR3 region has 14 residues.

The gene calls are TRBV20-1 and TRBJ2-3; D remains ambiguous. The CDR3 runs 11 residues. With 4 bases removed from V and 6 bases from J, the gap between germline ends came to 8 bases. Germline V gives CDR1 DFQATT, CDR2 SNEGSKA (reference sequence). CDR3 DNA: TGCAGTGCTAACTTCCGGGATACGCAGTATTTT. Its translation: CSANFRDTQYF.

This clone was detected only a few times. This sequence joins TRBV7-9 and TRBJ1-1; weak D call: TRBD1 (6 bases). Trimming cost V 5 bases and J 2 bases, with 12 bases left between them. Germline V gene lookup returns CDR1 SEHNR and CDR2 FQNEAQ (reference sequence). This CDR3 is 14 amino acids long. CDR3 sequence (DNA): TGTGCCAGCAGCCCAAGGGGGGCAAACACTGAAGCTTTCTTT. It is translated as CASSPRGANTEAFF.

This clone was detected a few times. The J gene is TRBJ2-7, the V gene TRBV7-8; perhaps TRBD2 as D (5 bases). Between the trimmed V and J ends, which lost 7 bases and 2 bases, there was a span of 15 bases. The CDR3 has 14 residues. Germline V gives CDR1 SGHVS, CDR2 FQNEAQ. The CDR3 sequence is CASNEGANPYEQYF. As DNA, the CDR3 is TGTGCCAGCAACGAGGGAGCGAACCCCTACGAGCAGTACTTC.

The V gene is TRBV16, the J gene TRBJ1-5; a weak D match, TRBD1 (6 bases). Germline V CDR1 and CDR2: KGHSY, FQNENV. Trimming removed 4 bases from V and 3 bases from J, with 13 bases in between. This CDR3 spans 15 amino acids. DNA for the CDR3: TGTGCCAGCAGCCGACTCGGACAGCACAATCAGCCCCAGCATTTT. It is translated as CASSRLGQHNQPQHF. The full variable domain, completed using reference TRBV16 and TRBJ1-5, is GEEVAQTPKHLVRGEGQKAKLYCAPIKGHSYVFWYQQVLKNEFKFLISFQNENVFDETGMPKERFSAKCLPNSPCSLEIQATKLEDSAVYFCASSRLGQHNQPQHFGDGTRLSIL.

This clone was seen only a few times. CDR3 DNA sequence: TGTGCCAGCAGCCCTAGCGGGGGGGCCGATAAGGATGAGCAGTTCTTC. This translates into CASSPSGGADKDEQFF. The chain combines TRBV9 with TRBJ2-1; 12 positions match TRBD2. This CDR3 has 16 amino acids. The V and J ends lost 4 bases and 8 bases, in that order; junction bases with no gene match: 10. In germline, CDR1 is SGDLS, CDR2 YYNGEE.

The chain joins TRBV6-5 to TRBJ2-7; either TRBD1 or TRBD2 may fit D (5 bases each). The V gene lost 6 bases and the J gene lost 4 bases, with 13 bases spanning the gap. Germline assignment: CDR1 MNHEY and CDR2 SVGAGI. This CDR3 is 13 amino acids long. The CDR3 here is CASSPGRPYEQYF. The CDR3 nucleotides are TGTGCCAGCAGCCCGGGACGGCCATACGAGCAGTACTTC.

The J gene is TRBJ2-7, the V gene TRBV29-1; the D is unclear. Germline V gives CDR1 SQVTM, CDR2 ANQGSEA. This CDR3 has 11 amino acids. The V and J ends lost 4 bases and 1 base respectively, with 5 bases between them. CDR3 coding DNA: TGCAGCGTTGTCGGTTCCTACGAGCAGTACTTC. It encodes CSVVGSYEQYF.

The rearrangement links TRBV23-1 to TRBJ1-2; TRBD1 aligns across 8 bases. TRBV23-1 counts as an open reading frame of uncertain function. The CDR3 totals 16 residues. V trimming: 2 bases; J trimming: 1 base; junction bases outside the gene matches: 6. This chain's CDR3 is CASSQGDRGFNYGYTF. Here the CDR3 DNA reads TGCGCCAGCAGTCAAGGCGACAGGGGATTTAACTATGGCTACACCTTC.

This clone has a handful of counts. This sequence joins TRBV7-9 and TRBJ1-6; the D gene is possibly TRBD1 (5 bases). The germline gives CDR1 SEHNR, CDR2 FQNEAQ (reference sequence). This CDR3 spans 16 amino acids. V gave up 1 base and J gave up 8 bases, with 15 bases separating them. The CDR3 reads CASSLGGGPSDSPLHF. DNA of the CDR3: TGTGCCAGCAGCTTAGGTGGGGGACCGTCTGATTCACCCCTCCACTTT.

The V and J genes are TRBV30 and TRBJ2-7; D perhaps matches TRBD1 (6 bases). Germline values: CDR1 GTSNPN, CDR2 SVGIG (reference sequence). The CDR3 is 13 amino acids. Trimming stripped 3 bases from V and 5 bases from J, with 14 bases between. CDR3 amino acids: CAWRAGVANEQYF. Written as DNA, the CDR3 is TGTGCCTGGAGGGCAGGGGTGGCGAACGAGCAGTACTTC.

The V call is TRBV28, the J call TRBJ1-6; maybe TRBD1 (6 bases). V was trimmed by 2 bases and J by 8 bases, leaving 13 bases between them. CDR1 is MDHEN, CDR2 SYDVKM, per germline. The CDR3 is 15 amino acids. The CDR3 sequence is CASSLTGPGDSPLHF. For the CDR3, the DNA is TGTGCCAGCAGTTTAACAGGGCCTGGGGATTCACCCCTCCACTTT.

There are a few counts of this clone. The J gene is TRBJ2-1, the V gene TRBV9; the match to TRBD1 covers 7 bases. This CDR3 has 14 amino acids. The V and J ends lost 3 bases and 10 bases, in that order; junction bases with no gene match: 10. Looked up from germline, CDR1 is SGDLS and CDR2 is YYNGEE. CDR3 in DNA: TGTGCCAGCAGCGAAATGGACAGGATGACAGAGCAGTTCTTC. It yields the protein CASSEMDRMTEQFF.

There are a few counts of this clone. J is TRBJ2-5 and V is TRBV6-5, with D maybe TRBD2 (8 bases). Germline CDR1 and CDR2: MNHEY and SVGAGI. The CDR3 runs 15 residues. V gave up 7 bases and J gave up 1 base, with 16 bases separating them. CDR3 protein: CASTPGRGLQETQYF. CDR3 coding DNA: TGTGCCAGCACCCCCGGGAGGGGGCTCCAAGAGACCCAGTACTTC.

The rearrangement uses TRBV5-1 and TRBJ1-1; D perhaps matches TRBD1 (5 bases). The CDR3 spans 14 residues. V was clipped by 1 base and J by 0 bases, with 7 bases between them. Germline CDR1 SGHRS, CDR2 YFSETQ. Here the CDR3 DNA reads TGCGCCAGCAGCTTGCTGACAGTGAACACTGAAGCTTTCTTT. Amino acids: CASSLLTVNTEAFF.

This clone was detected only a few times. This chain uses TRBV6-1 with TRBJ1-6; D remains unclear. Germline V gene lookup returns CDR1 MNHNS and CDR2 SASEGT. V lost 6 bases to trimming and J lost 12 bases, with 15 bases between them. The CDR3 length is 13 residues. DNA for the CDR3: TGTGCCAGCAGGGACGTCCCAGTTGGACCCCTCCACTTT. Residues: CASRDVPVGPLHF.

This clone appeared a few times. This sequence joins TRBV30 and TRBJ2-3; 7 bases match TRBD1. Germline-derived CDR1 and CDR2 are GTSNPN and SVGIG (reference sequence). This CDR3 region has 14 residues. The V and J ends lost 2 bases and 1 base, in that order; junction bases with no gene match: 3. The DNA for the CDR3 is TGTGCCTGGAGTCTAGGGGGCGGCACAGATACGCAGTATTTT. It yields the protein CAWSLGGGTDTQYF.

The V call is TRBV7-6, the J call TRBJ1-1; D may be TRBD1 (5 bases). The CDR3 runs 14 residues. Germline CDR1 is SGHVS and CDR2 is FNYEAQ. The V end lost 1 base, the J end lost 4 bases, and 10 bases lay between the germline ends. The CDR3 sequence is CASSLGGSGTEAFF. CDR3 DNA: TGTGCCAGCAGCTTAGGGGGGTCTGGCACTGAAGCTTTCTTT.

This clone was picked up a small number of times. The chain has TRBV6-5 and TRBJ1-2; D is unclear. The V end was cut by 6 bases, the J end by 4 bases, with 12 bases between. Germline V gene lookup returns CDR1 MNHEY and CDR2 SVGAGI. This CDR3 region has 13 residues. The CDR3 loop reads CASSSLSIYGYTF. The CDR3 DNA follows: TGTGCCAGCAGCTCCTTGTCTATCTATGGCTACACCTTC.